This T cell receptor (beta chain) appears in the sequencing data of a study of T cell repertoires in cytomegalovirus infection (dated by TCRdb to between 2017 and 2020). About the investigation overall: Recently identified HLA-C-restricted CMV epitopes, whose presentation resists viral immunomodulation, were targeted by peptide stimulations together with well-studied HLA-B-restricted epitopes. The HLA type of each donor mattered for the analysis, because public TCR beta signatures pointed to carriage of CMV infection along with the matching HLA type. Summary of the overall study and its limitations: In both this cohort and an independent roughly 350-donor cohort, the cumulative frequency of public TCR beta family members distinguished carriers of CMV infection plus the relevant HLA type. The ex vivo response was dominated by HLA-C-restricted CMV-specific TCR beta clonotypes, which also provided the single most frequent clonotype in two of eight donors.

To note about this clonotype: Its antigen is unknown. Per-base qualities were not stored, and no clone one base away is much larger.

For sequencing, an Illumina HiSeq 1500 was employed. TCRdb handled the public reads itself, with Q25 trimming in fastp and clone calling in MiXCR, and kept productive beta chains. Under each unique CDR3 protein, matching rows form one entry showing the most common genes and DNA. For this sample the table gives about 770,000 distinct CDR3 sequences, of which roughly 29% were detected only once. 10% to 15% of the sample lies in the top ten. The CDR3 measures 14 amino acids from cysteine to phenylalanine. Only the CDR3 part of the read is kept: 42 bases, read in frame from the first base. At the junction V is shortened by 2 bases and J by 3 bases; bases outside the gene matches: 4. CDR1 is given as MNHEY and CDR2 as SVGAGI, both from the germline V gene. What the treatment or condition label conveys for this sample: in vitro stimulation with specific CMV peptide epitopes to enrich CMV-specific T cells.

This TCR was recovered from a human donor in good health (CMV status not recorded). Some clones in this sample may be carry-over from other donors' samples. The material was cultured CD8+ T cells from PBMCs, obtained from culture after CMV antigen stimulation. The rearrangement combines TRBV6-5 with TRBJ2-7; a stretch of 7 junction bases matches TRBD1. The CDR3 has the sequence CASSYGTDYYEQYF. The sequenced DNA: TGTGCCAGCAGTTACGGGACAGACTACTACGAGCAGTACTTC.